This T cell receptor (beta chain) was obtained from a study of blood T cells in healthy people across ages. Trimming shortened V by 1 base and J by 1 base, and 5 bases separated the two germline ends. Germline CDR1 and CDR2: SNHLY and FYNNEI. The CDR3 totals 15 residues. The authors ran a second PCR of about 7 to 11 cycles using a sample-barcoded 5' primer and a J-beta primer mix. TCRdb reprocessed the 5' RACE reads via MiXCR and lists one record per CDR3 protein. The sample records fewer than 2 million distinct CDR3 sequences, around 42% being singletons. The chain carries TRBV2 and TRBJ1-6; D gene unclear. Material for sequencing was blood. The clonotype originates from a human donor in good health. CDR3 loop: CASSEEFSYNSPLHF. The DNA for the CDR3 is TGTGCCAGCAGTGAAGAGTTTTCCTATAATTCACCCCTCCACTTT.